This is a list of T cell receptor beta chains from one sample in a study of EBV T-cell therapy then PD-1 blockade in nasopharyngeal carcinoma. No antigens are known for them. Some clones are missing from TCRdb's copy, which holds only in-frame ones; the method was immunoSEQ multiplex PCR. Of some 17,000 clones listed, around 80% are singletons. The sequenced sample was CD8+ T cells from blood, obtained at day 0 from a patient whose treatment included autologous EBV-specific T cells and nivolumab. The receptors stem from a man aged 40-55 years with nasopharyngeal carcinoma. The CDR3 runs from the conserved cysteine through the conserved F or W.

j_gene	v_gene	CDR3aa
TRBJ1-1	TRBV7-9	CASSGHGAEAFF
TRBJ1-6	TRBV6-6	CASESRAAYNSPLHF
TRBJ2-1	TRBV5-1	CASSLTRGPRSSYNEQFF
TRBJ2-1	TRBV25-1	CASSEIELADEQFF
TRBJ1-2	TRBV7-9	CASILSTGGDYTF
TRBJ2-3	TRBV6-4	CASSSTSAFGSDTQYF
TRBJ2-3	TRBV6-2/TRBV6-3	CASSGLRSAGDTQYF
TRBJ2-7	TRBV18	CASSWTGFPPNLYYEQYF
TRBJ1-1	TRBV27	CASSRDAGLTEAFF
TRBJ2-1	TRBV29-1	CSALQGVPTYNEQFF
TRBJ2-5	TRBV6-5	CASGLAGGLQETQYF
TRBJ1-1	TRBV15	CATSRGGAAMNTEAFF
TRBJ2-7	TRBV5-5	CASSPAIQGPDEQYF
TRBJ1-1	TRBV12-3/TRBV12-4	CASSLGPNTEAFF
TRBJ2-7	TRBV27	CASSFGVSYEQYF
TRBJ1-2	TRBV5-1	CASSLERPTNYGYTF
TRBJ2-5	TRBV4-1	CASSQGTGISETQYF
TRBJ1-1	TRBV2	CASSTGNTEAFF
TRBJ2-1	TRBV19	CASSSVITGYNEQFF